One sample yielded the 9 T cell receptor beta chains listed below, sequenced in a study of T cell responses to AZD1222 COVID-19 vaccine. Assay: immunoSEQ multiplex PCR; the TCRdb copy retains only in-frame clones and omits some. Here the sample spans about 120,000 clones, approximately 90% being singletons. The sequencing here drew on peripheral blood, taken on day 0 of AZD1222 vaccination. The origin of the receptors is an adult in good health.

This clone is a singleton in its sample. The chain employs TRBV27 and TRBJ1-6; the match to TRBD1 covers 8 bases. This CDR3 contains 17 residues. Germline V gives CDR1 MNHEY, CDR2 SMNVEV (reference sequence). Losses at the gene ends were 5 bases for V and 5 bases for J; bases not matched to a gene: 11. The CDR3 nucleotides read TGTGCCAGCAGTCGCGAGGGGGGACAGGTAGATAATTCACCCCTCCACTTT. This codes for CASSREGGQVDNSPLHF.

The chain recombines TRBV7-9 with TRBJ1-4, with TRBD1 as a possible D gene (6 bases). Germline V gene sequence: CDR1 SEHNR, CDR2 FQNEAQ (reference sequence). CDR3 size: 14 residues. V was cut by 4 bases and J by 4 bases, with 10 bases left in between. The CDR3 coding sequence is TGTGCCAGCAGCTCGACAGGAGATAATGAAAAACTGTTTTTT. Translated: CASSSTGDNEKLFF.

This chain links TRBV19 with TRBJ2-1, with 8 bases identical to TRBD2. The CDR3 totals 15 residues. Trimming at V came to 3 bases and at J to 2 bases, leaving 3 bases not matched to a gene. The germline V gene has CDR1 LNHDA and CDR2 SQIVND (reference sequence). The CDR3 sequence: CASSITGGTYNEQFF. In nucleotides, the CDR3 is TGTGCCAGTAGTATCACGGGGGGGACCTACAATGAGCAGTTCTTC.

The rearrangement uses TRBV5-5 and TRBJ1-1; TRBD1 matches 8 bases. V trimming: 5 bases; J trimming: 4 bases; junction bases outside the gene matches: 7. The CDR3 runs 14 residues. Germline V gene sequence: CDR1 SGHKS, CDR2 YYEKEE (reference sequence). The CDR3 DNA reads TGTGCCAGCAGTTATAATACAGGGGGCACTGAAGCTTTCTTT. Translation: CASSYNTGGTEAFF. The complete variable domain, with remaining parts taken from reference TRBV5-5 and TRBJ1-1, reads DAGVTQSPTHLIKTRGQQVTLRCSPISGHKSVSWYQQVLGQGPQFIFQYYEKEERGRGNFPDRFSARQFPNYSSELNVNALLLGDSALYLCASSYNTGGTEAFFGQGTRLTVV.

As for this clone: Other DNA sequences within the sample encode an identical CDR3. The chain uses TRBV28 and TRBJ2-3; possible D gene TRBD2, 5 bases. Deletions cut 6 bases from V and 3 bases from J, with 13 bases between. This CDR3 has 14 amino acids. Germline values: CDR1 MDHEN, CDR2 SYDVKM. CDR3 in amino acids: CASSFLLGTDTQYF. In nucleotides, the CDR3 is TGTGCCAGCAGCTTCCTACTAGGGACAGATACGCAGTATTTT. Full variable domain (outside the CDR3, taken from reference TRBV28 and TRBJ2-3): DVKVTQSSRYLVKRTGEKVFLECVQDMDHENMFWYRQDPGLGLRLIYFSYDVKMKEKGDIPEGYSVSREKKERFSLILESASTNQTSMYLCASSFLLGTDTQYFGPGTRLTVL.

CDR3: CASSQDPTSRELFF. The CDR3 DNA reads as TGTGCCAGCAGCCAAGATCCCACCTCCCGGGAGCTGTTTTTT. The rearrangement links TRBV3-1 (or the pseudogene TRBV3-2) to TRBJ2-2; D remains unclear. V lost 0 bases and J 9 bases, leaving 11 bases between the germline ends. The germline CDR1 and CDR2 sequences are LGHDT and YNNKEL (reference sequence). This CDR3 comprises 14 residues.

The rearrangement links TRBV4-3 to TRBJ2-7; 9 bases line up with TRBD1. This CDR3 is built from 14 residues. V trimming: 3 bases; J trimming: 3 bases; junction bases outside the gene matches: 3. Germline V gene sequence: CDR1 LGHNA, CDR2 YSLEER. CDR3 region: CASSQDRGRYEQYF. The CDR3 region has the DNA TGCGCCAGCAGCCAGGACAGGGGCCGCTACGAGCAGTACTTC.

V is TRBV11-2 and J is TRBJ2-5; D may correspond to TRBD1 or TRBD2 (5 bases each). The CDR3 is 14 residues long. Per germline, CDR1 SGHAT and CDR2 FQNNGV. V was pared by 5 bases and J by 5 bases, with 15 bases between. The CDR3: CASSPGYGAETQYF. The CDR3 DNA follows: TGTGCCAGCAGCCCAGGATACGGGGCCGAGACCCAGTACTTC.

This clone was recorded a few times. The chain is built from TRBV28 and TRBJ2-7, with 7 positions matching TRBD2. V lost 4 bases to trimming and J lost 0 bases; unmatched junction nucleotides: 6. CDR1 and CDR2 (germline): MDHEN, SYDVKM. This CDR3 spans 15 amino acids. The DNA for the CDR3 is TGTGCCAGCAGTTCCCCGGGAGGTGGCTCCTACGAGCAGTACTTC. Protein: CASSSPGGGSYEQYF.